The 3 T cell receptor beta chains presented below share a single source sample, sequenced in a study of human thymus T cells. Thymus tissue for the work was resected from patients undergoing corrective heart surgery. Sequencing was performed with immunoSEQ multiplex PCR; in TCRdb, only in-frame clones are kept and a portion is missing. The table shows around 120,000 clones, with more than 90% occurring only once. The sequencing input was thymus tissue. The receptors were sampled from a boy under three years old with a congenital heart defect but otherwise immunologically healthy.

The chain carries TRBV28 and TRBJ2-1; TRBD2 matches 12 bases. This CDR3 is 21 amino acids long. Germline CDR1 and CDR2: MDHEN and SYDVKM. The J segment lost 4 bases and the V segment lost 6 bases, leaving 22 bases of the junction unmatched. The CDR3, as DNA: TGTGCCAGCAGCAAAAAATCGGGGAGTACCCTAGCGGGGGGGAATTACAATGAGCAGTTCTTC. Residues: CASSKKSGSTLAGGNYNEQFF. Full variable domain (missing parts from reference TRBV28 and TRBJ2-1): DVKVTQSSRYLVKRTGEKVFLECVQDMDHENMFWYRQDPGLGLRLIYFSYDVKMKEKGDIPEGYSVSREKKERFSLILESASTNQTSMYLCASSKKSGSTLAGGNYNEQFFGPGTRLTVL.

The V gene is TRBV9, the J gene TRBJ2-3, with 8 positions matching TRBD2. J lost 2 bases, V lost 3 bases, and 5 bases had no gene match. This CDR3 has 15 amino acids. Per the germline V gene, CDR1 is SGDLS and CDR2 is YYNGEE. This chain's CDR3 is CASSATGGVTDTQYF. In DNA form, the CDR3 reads TGTGCCAGCAGCGCTACCGGGGGGGTCACAGATACGCAGTATTTT.

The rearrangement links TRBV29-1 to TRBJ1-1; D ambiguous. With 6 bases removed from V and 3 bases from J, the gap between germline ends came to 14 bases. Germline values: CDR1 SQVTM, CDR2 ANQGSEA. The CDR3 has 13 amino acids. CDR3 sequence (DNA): TGCAGCGTGGTAGGGCGACGGGACACTGAAGCTTTCTTT. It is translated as CSVVGRRDTEAFF.